A single sample is the source of the 29 T cell receptor beta chains below, sequenced in a study of T-cell reconstitution after alpha-beta-depleted transplantation in children. Researchers prepared the TCRbeta library using unique molecular identifiers, the study reports. Each CDR3 protein gets one entry after TCRdb re-called the PCR reads with MiXCR. The data contain some 200,000 distinct CDR3 sequences, 7.5% to 9.5% of them singletons. This sample comprised PBMCs, mostly from graft donor cells, obtained 360 days after TCRalphabeta/CD19-depleted stem cell transplant. Receptors originate from a male patient between 2 and 15 years old who had a stem cell transplant for acute myeloid leukemia, so the T cells may come from the graft donor.

V is TRBV2 and J is TRBJ2-5, with D hard to call. Germline V gives CDR1 SNHLY, CDR2 FYNNEI. CDR3 length: 15 residues. Trimming left V 1 base short and J 5 bases short, with 14 bases between. The CDR3: CASSEDSWVGETQYF. Written as DNA, the CDR3 is TGTGCCAGCAGTGAAGACTCGTGGGTAGGGGAGACCCAGTACTTC.

At least ten counts were recorded for this clonotype. The gene calls are TRBV12-3 or TRBV12-4 and TRBJ2-1; D is ambiguous. The CDR3 consists of 13 residues. V was shortened by 6 bases and J by 5 bases, with 11 bases between the two germline ends. The CDR3 DNA sequence: TGTGCCAGCAGCCGACACCCTCACAATGAGCAGTTCTTC. Amino acid sequence: CASSRHPHNEQFF.

The gene calls are TRBV12-3 or TRBV12-4 and TRBJ1-1; D remains unclear. Trimming cost V 7 bases and J 0 bases, with 9 bases left between them. The length of the CDR3 is 13 residues. The CDR3, as DNA: TGTGCCAGCAAGCGCCTTATGAACACTGAAGCTTTCTTT. Translating it yields CASKRLMNTEAFF.

In this sample, this clonotype turned up a few times. The rearrangement uses TRBV27 and TRBJ2-1, with D possibly called TRBD1 or TRBD2 (5 bases each). The CDR3 extends over 15 amino acids. Germline-derived CDR1 and CDR2 are MNHEY and SMNVEV (reference sequence). The V end was cut by 4 bases, the J end by 8 bases, with 18 bases between. The CDR3 nucleotides read TGTGCCAGCAGTTATCGAGGACGGGGCGGAGATGAGCAGTTCTTC. Protein: CASSYRGRGGDEQFF.

This clonotype has at least ten counts. This rearrangement joins TRBV3-1 to TRBJ2-3, with a tentative D call TRBD2 (5 bases). Deletions cut 0 bases from V and 1 base from J, with 14 bases between. In germline, CDR1 is LGHDT, CDR2 YNNKEL (reference sequence). The CDR3 length is 17 residues. CDR3 protein: CASSQDRGSWGTDTQYF. Written as DNA, the CDR3 is TGTGCCAGCAGCCAAGATAGAGGGTCCTGGGGCACAGATACGCAGTATTTT.

With regard to this clonotype: A much larger clone lies a single base off, so this may be a read error. The rearrangement joins TRBV5-1 to TRBJ2-1, with D maybe TRBD2 (6 bases). This CDR3 has 15 amino acids. Germline CDR1 reads SGHRS; CDR2 reads YFSETQ. The CDR3 DNA is TGCGCCAGCAGCTTGGTAGCGGTTAGCTACAATGAGCGGTTCTTC. The encoded protein is CASSLVAVSYNERFF.

In its sample, this clonotype was seen many times. The chain links TRBV29-1 to TRBJ2-2; 8 bases align to TRBD2. The ends lost 4 bases at V and 5 bases at J; junction bases unmatched: 12. CDR3 length: 16 residues. Germline V gene data show CDR1 as SQVTM and CDR2 as ANQGSEA. CDR3 sequence: CSVGITSGGGTGELFF. The CDR3 DNA reads TGCAGCGTTGGGATTACTAGCGGAGGGGGGACCGGGGAGCTGTTTTTT.

This clonotype was observed many times. This chain links TRBV12-3 or TRBV12-4 with TRBJ2-5; 11 positions agree with TRBD2. The CDR3 spans 16 residues. V shed 1 base, J shed 1 base, and the junction held 2 bases outside the gene matches. The CDR3 loop reads CASSLGLAGGQETQYF. The CDR3 DNA reads as TGTGCCAGCAGTTTAGGGCTAGCGGGGGGCCAAGAGACCCAGTACTTC.

The V call is TRBV7-9, the J call TRBJ1-4, with D unresolved. V lost 4 bases, J lost 0 bases, and 6 bases lay in between. CDR1 is SEHNR, CDR2 FQNEAQ, per germline (reference sequence). This CDR3 contains 14 residues. In DNA form, the CDR3 reads TGTGCCAGCAGCTGGACCACAACTAATGAAAAACTGTTTTTT. This gives the protein CASSWTTTNEKLFF.

The V gene is TRBV12-3 or TRBV12-4, the J gene TRBJ2-7, with D possibly TRBD1 on 7 matching bases. V was shortened by 5 bases and J by 3 bases, with 17 bases between the two germline ends. This CDR3 has 15 amino acids. The CDR3 reads CASSVFPGGNYEQYV. CDR3 nucleotide sequence: TGTGCCAGCAGTGTATTCCCAGGGGGGAACTACGAGCAGTACGTC.

The rearrangement joins TRBV27 to TRBJ2-5; D call uncertain. The CDR3 consists of 13 residues. V shed 2 bases and J shed 9 bases, with 13 bases lying between them. The germline CDR1 and CDR2 sequences are MNHEY and SMNVEV (reference sequence). CDR3 DNA: TGTGCCAGCAGTTTAGTCCCTGATGGGTCCCAGTACTTC. The encoded protein is CASSLVPDGSQYF.

The V call is TRBV2, the J call TRBJ2-3, with 8 bases fitting TRBD2. This CDR3 is 16 amino acids long. The V gene end was trimmed by 2 bases and the J gene end by 3 bases; junction bases not matched to a gene: 7. Germline CDR1 and CDR2: SNHLY and FYNNEI. The DNA of the CDR3 is TGTGCCAGCAGTGAACGTCCCAGCGGGGGAACAGATACGCAGTATTTT. It codes for CASSERPSGGTDTQYF.

This clonotype was recorded at least ten times. The chain joins TRBV20-1 to TRBJ2-1, with D possibly being TRBD2 (6 bases). The V and J ends lost 3 bases and 3 bases respectively, with 33 bases between them. Per germline, CDR1 DFQATT and CDR2 SNEGSKA (reference sequence). The CDR3 is 21 residues long. Written as DNA, the CDR3 is TGCAGTGCTAGCGGGGGTTTTTCGTCAGGGAGCGCCAAGGGCTTCTACAATGAGCAGTTCTTC. Amino acids: CSASGGFSSGSAKGFYNEQFF.

The genes are TRBV12-3 or TRBV12-4 and TRBJ1-2; 8 nucleotides match TRBD1. V lost 6 bases and J lost 4; bases outside the gene matches: 7. The CDR3 loop spans 14 amino acids. The CDR3 DNA is TGTGCCAGCAGCCGACAGGGGCGGGGCTATGGCTACACCTTC. This encodes CASSRQGRGYGYTF.

This clonotype was seen a handful of times. The CDR3 spells CASSLGAGLRYNEQFF. DNA for the CDR3: TGTGCCAGCAGCCTAGGGGCGGGACTCCGATACAATGAGCAGTTCTTC. The chain joins TRBV12-3 or TRBV12-4 to TRBJ2-1; weak D call: TRBD2 (6 bases). The CDR3 loop spans 16 amino acids. Deletions cut 6 bases from V and 4 bases from J, with 19 bases between.

This clonotype was counted ten times or more. The CDR3 loop reads CAIHRGPEVTDTQYF. CDR3 in DNA: TGTGCCATACACAGGGGGCCCGAAGTTACAGATACGCAGTATTTT. The V call is TRBV6-1, the J call TRBJ2-3; 9 nucleotides match TRBD1. CDR1 and CDR2 from the germline V gene are MNHNS and SASEGT. The trim removed 10 bases at V and 3 bases at J, leaving 11 bases unmatched. The CDR3 totals 15 residues.

In this sample, this clonotype turned up a few times. The genes are TRBV20-1 and TRBJ1-6; 11 bases are a match to TRBD1. V was clipped by 6 bases and J by 9 bases; unmatched bases: 1. Germline CDR1 and CDR2: DFQATT and SNEGSKA (reference sequence). This CDR3 region has 12 residues. CDR3 amino acids: CSAGQGASPLHF. In DNA, the CDR3 is TGCAGTGCCGGACAGGGGGCTTCACCCCTCCACTTT.

This chain joins TRBV19 and TRBJ2-5; TRBD1 matches at 10 bases. The germline V gene has CDR1 LNHDA and CDR2 SQIVND (reference sequence). The J segment lost 4 bases and the V segment lost 8 bases, leaving 13 bases of the junction unmatched. This CDR3 has 16 residues. The CDR3: CASQDTGTGVRETQYF. The CDR3 region has the DNA TGTGCCAGTCAGGACACCGGGACAGGGGTTCGAGAGACCCAGTACTTC.

The CDR3 sequence: CASSLSLEQGTQYF. CDR3 DNA: TGTGCCAGCAGCTTAAGTCTAGAGCAGGGTACGCAGTATTTT. This chain joins TRBV11-2 and TRBJ2-3, with a tentative D call TRBD1 (5 bases). V shed 2 bases and J shed 8 bases, with 14 bases lying between them. This CDR3 comprises 14 residues. The germline gives CDR1 SGHAT, CDR2 FQNNGV.

CDR3 residues: CASSLAVAGESSYNEQFF. The CDR3 region has the DNA TGCGCCAGCAGCTTGGCAGTAGCGGGAGAGAGCTCCTACAATGAGCAGTTCTTC. This chain links TRBV5-1 with TRBJ2-1; 9 nucleotides agree with TRBD2. Germline V gene data show CDR1 as SGHRS and CDR2 as YFSETQ. This CDR3 region has 18 residues. V trimming: 0 bases; J trimming: 0 bases; junction bases outside the gene matches: 7.

This clonotype was detected many times. This chain links TRBV12-3 or TRBV12-4 with TRBJ1-1, with TRBD1 identical over 8 bases. The CDR3 has 14 residues. V shed 2 bases, J shed 6 bases, and the junction held 5 bases outside the gene matches. The CDR3 here is CASSLLSGGPEAFF. CDR3 coding DNA: TGTGCCAGCAGTTTATTGTCAGGGGGCCCTGAAGCTTTCTTT.

This clonotype was recorded at least ten times. The V call is TRBV5-1, the J call TRBJ2-5; 8 positions match TRBD1. The CDR3 has 13 residues. The J segment lost 2 bases and the V segment lost 5 bases, leaving 2 bases of the junction unmatched. Per the germline V gene, CDR1 is SGHRS and CDR2 is YFSETQ. The DNA of the CDR3 is TGCGCCAGCAGTTACAGGGGGCAAGAGACCCAGTACTTC. As protein: CASSYRGQETQYF. Complete variable domain (other parts from reference TRBV5-1 and TRBJ2-5): KAGVTQTPRYLIKTRGQQVTLSCSPISGHRSVSWYQQTPGQGLQFLFEYFSETQRNKGNFPGRFSGRQFSNSRSEMNVSTLELGDSALYLCASSYRGQETQYFGPGTRLLVL.

This clonotype appeared many times. Written as DNA, the CDR3 is TGCAGTGCTAGCAGTAGCGGGACCACCGGGGAGCTGTTTTTT. Protein: CSASSSGTTGELFF. The gene calls are TRBV20-1 and TRBJ2-2, with 8 positions matching TRBD2. Germline assignment: CDR1 DFQATT and CDR2 SNEGSKA (reference sequence). The CDR3 is 14 residues long. J was trimmed by 4 bases and V by 3 bases; bases with no gene match: 4.

The chain employs TRBV10-3 and TRBJ2-7; D remains unclear. This CDR3 has 13 residues. The ends were cut back, 10 bases at V and 4 bases at J, with 17 bases in the middle. From germline, CDR1 is ENHRY and CDR2 SYGVKD. CDR3 in amino acids: CANKGQPEYEQYF. DNA of the CDR3: TGTGCCAACAAAGGCCAACCTGAATACGAGCAGTACTTC.

The DNA for the CDR3 is TGTGCCAGCAGCTTAGCGCGGTTGGGGGACCCGAGCTCCTACAATGAGCAGTTCTTC. Amino acid sequence: CASSLARLGDPSSYNEQFF. The chain couples TRBV11-1 to TRBJ2-1; the D call may be TRBD1 or TRBD2 (5 bases each). This CDR3 region has 19 residues. Per the germline V gene, CDR1 is SGHAT and CDR2 is FQDESV (reference sequence). Trimming took off 0 bases at V and 0 bases at J, with 18 bases between the two ends.

This clonotype has only a few counts. The chain is built from TRBV5-1 and TRBJ1-2, with D uncertain. The length of the CDR3 is 18 residues. Deletions cut 0 bases from V and 1 base from J, with 19 bases between. CDR1 and CDR2 from the germline V gene are SGHRS and YFSETQ. The CDR3 is CASSLDRGPRFGNYGYTF. The CDR3 DNA is TGCGCCAGCAGCTTGGATCGGGGTCCCCGGTTCGGTAACTATGGCTACACCTTC.

This clonotype has at least ten counts. The gene calls are TRBV20-1 and TRBJ2-7, with D possibly TRBD2 on 5 matching bases. In germline, CDR1 is DFQATT, CDR2 SNEGSKA (reference sequence). CDR3 size: 13 residues. V dropped 6 bases and J dropped 5 bases, with 17 bases sitting between them. DNA of the CDR3: TGCAGTGCCGCAACTAGTTGGACCCACGAGCAGTACTTC. Amino acids: CSAATSWTHEQYF.

V gene TRBV2 combines with J gene TRBJ2-7, with TRBD2 identical over 8 bases. V was pared by 7 bases and J by 6 bases, with 8 bases of the junction left unmatched. Germline CDR1 SNHLY, CDR2 FYNNEI. The CDR3 covers 13 residues. The CDR3 reads CASTAGLGGEQYF. The CDR3 DNA follows: TGTGCCAGCACCGCGGGACTAGGCGGCGAGCAGTACTTC. Looking up the rest from reference TRBV2 and TRBJ2-7 gives the full variable domain: EPEVTQTPSHQVTQMGQEVILRCVPISNHLYFYWYRQILGQKVEFLVSFYNNEISEKSEIFDDQFSVERPDGSNFTLKIRSTKLEDSAMYFCASTAGLGGEQYFGPGTRLTVT.

This clonotype has only a few counts. The chain is built from TRBV3-1 and TRBJ2-5; D may be TRBD1 (5 bases). Germline CDR1 and CDR2: LGHDT and YNNKEL (reference sequence). This CDR3 is 15 amino acids long. V shed 7 bases and J shed 3 bases, with 18 bases lying between them. As DNA, the CDR3 is TGTGCCAGCATCGGGCAGGGCTCGTGGAAAGAGACCCAGTACTTC. This sequence encodes CASIGQGSWKETQYF.